This T cell receptor beta chain came from a study of cytomegalovirus exposure and HLA in healthy donors. At the level of the study: Around 180 million T cells yielded over 90 million unique TCR beta sequences in earlier analysis. Early released data had about 85 million unique TCRs, all coming from HLA-typed donors.

This clone was counted only a few times. Its target is unknown. Regarding the study as a whole: Many donors carried some public TCRs, although rarity characterized most TCR sequences.

Both 60 Vbeta primers and 13 Jbeta primers went into the PCR. Sequencing was performed with immunoSEQ multiplex PCR; in TCRdb, only in-frame clones are kept and a portion is missing. Of some 150,000 clones detected, 80% to 85% appear once; the ten largest clones hold less than 2.5%. The CDR3 length is 15 residues. The J segment lost 2 bases and the V segment lost 0 bases, leaving 2 bases of the junction unmatched. Germline V gene data show CDR1 as SGDLS and CDR2 as YYNGEE. The material sequenced was PBMCs. This sequence joins TRBV9 and TRBJ2-1, with TRBD2 matching 7 bases. The TCR sequence derives from a boy younger than 10 in good health and CMV-seronegative. CDR3 residues: CASSVGAGAYNEQFF. DNA for the CDR3: TGTGCCAGCAGCGTAGGGGCGGGGGCCTACAATGAGCAGTTCTTC.